Detailed here is one T cell receptor beta chain. The antigen remains unidentified. Terminally differentiated effector memory CD45RA+ cells were left out of the naive CD8 fraction, which was CD45RO-negative and positively selected for CCR7. The source of the sample is a study of shared clonotypes between healthy human individuals. TCRdb's copy holds only in-frame clones and misses some; the assay was immunoSEQ multiplex PCR. The repertoire has around 2,000,000 clones, 85% to 95% of them found once; the top ten carry around 1%. This CDR3 is 15 amino acids long. Trimming removed 4 bases from V and 10 bases from J, with 18 bases in between. Germline V CDR1 and CDR2: SGHKS, YYEKEE (reference sequence). Study findings and constraints: Some clonotypes were shared by all four sorted-subset donors, while others were not shared. The non-shared ones had lower generation probabilities than the shared ones. Researchers found naive subsets generally carried larger estimated richness than memory subsets. How much donors shared clonotypes was expected to be affected by sequencing depth.

The TCR originated in a young man in good health. The chain joins TRBV5-5 to TRBJ1-6, with unresolved D. Sequenced input: naive CD8+ T cells sorted from blood. The CDR3 DNA is TGTGCCAGCAGCGTATGGGCTCCTGGGAGCTCACCCCTCCACTTT. It yields the protein CASSVWAPGSSPLHF.